Listed here is a single T cell receptor (beta chain). These data are taken from a study of technical replicates of blood from several donors. There are 16 residues in the CDR3. The junction had 6 bases not matched to a gene; V was cut back by 1 base and J by 6 bases. The germline gives CDR1 SEHNR, CDR2 FQNEAQ (reference sequence). Profiling relied on immunoSEQ multiplex PCR, and the TCRdb table lists in-frame clones only, not all of them. The data show fewer than 90,000 clones, with just under 95% seen just once and under 0.5% held by the top ten. What was sequenced was T cells isolated from PBMCs. The receptor comes from a human donor in good health. The chain links TRBV7-9 to TRBJ2-1; 10 nucleotides agree with TRBD2. This CDR3 reads CASSLVLRTSGNEQFF. In nucleotides, the CDR3 is TGTGCCAGCAGCTTAGTTCTCAGGACTAGCGGCAATGAGCAGTTCTTC.